This T cell receptor (beta chain) was recovered during a study of tumor-infiltrating lymphocytes in primary liver carcinoma. About the study: Productive TCRbeta reads per sample were roughly 3.5 to 7.5 million, not differing by tissue.

TCR beta cDNA came from roughly 0.45 ug total RNA, primed with a constant-region primer. Three rounds of nested multiplex PCR with slightly modified ARM-PCR produced TCR beta libraries. A C-beta reverse primer was combined with TRBV1-TRBV30 forward primers in the first two PCR rounds, and each round had approximately 9 cycles. MiXCR, run by TCRdb on the multiplex PCR reads, gives a single entry per CDR3 protein. The sample includes around 120,000 distinct CDR3 sequences, 50% to 70% seen only once; the top ten take roughly 8.8%. Unsorted bulk tissue of about 17-32 mg yielded co-extracted RNA and DNA. With regard to this clonotype: The junction shows a germline mismatch at one end, possibly a read error.

The CDR3 runs to 13 residues. CDR1 and CDR2 from the germline V gene are SGHNT and YENEEA. This sequence was found in a woman aged 55 to 70 with primary liver carcinoma and hepatitis B virus infection. Sequencing was performed on liver tumor tissue from sampling region 1. The sample's subset: tumor region T1, superior pole. The V and J genes are TRBV11-3 and TRBJ2-1; D unclear. DNA for the CDR3: TGTGCCAGCAGTGCCAAGGGCTACAATGAACAGTTCTTC. This gives the protein CASSAKGYNEQFF.